The 22 T cell receptor beta chains reported below all come from one sample, sequenced in a study of T cells after yellow fever vaccination. TCRdb re-derived calls from the 5' RACE reads in MiXCR, one entry per CDR3 protein. The table includes more than 300,000 distinct CDR3 sequences, approximately 4% detected once. Specimen: PBMCs, collected 15 days after the yellow fever booster vaccination. These receptors were collected from a man aged 18 to 30 who received the YFV17D yellow fever vaccine.

This clonotype was counted a few times. The genes are TRBV3-1 and TRBJ2-5; TRBD2 matches at 7 bases. With 4 bases clipped from V and 3 bases from J, the junction kept 11 bases outside the gene matches. The CDR3 spans 16 residues. Germline-derived CDR1 and CDR2 are LGHDT and YNNKEL (reference sequence). This chain's CDR3 is CASSPTQGLAEETQYF. CDR3 DNA: TGTGCCAGCAGCCCGACCCAAGGGCTAGCGGAAGAGACCCAGTACTTC.

This clonotype was picked up many times. The V call is TRBV13, the J call TRBJ2-3; D unclear. The ends were cut back, 5 bases at V and 2 bases at J, with 14 bases in the middle. CDR1 and CDR2 from the germline V gene are PRHDT and FYEKMQ (reference sequence). This CDR3 has 15 amino acids. In DNA form, the CDR3 reads TGTGCCAGCAGCCTGCGGATGGCCTACACAGATACGCAGTATTTT. Its protein product is CASSLRMAYTDTQYF.

This clonotype was seen repeatedly, ten times or more. The CDR3 coding sequence is TGTGCCAGCAGCCAAGTTGACGGAGAATATGAGCAGTTCTTC. Encoded protein: CASSQVDGEYEQFF. The rearrangement joins TRBV14 to TRBJ2-1; no clear D. Germline values: CDR1 SGHDN, CDR2 FVKESK. V was clipped by 1 base and J by 8 bases, with 12 bases between them. The CDR3 has 14 residues.

This clonotype showed up many times. The CDR3 coding sequence is TGTGCCAGTACCGGAGGAGCTGGGGCCAACGTCCTGACTTTC. Residues: CASTGGAGANVLTF. V is TRBV19 and J is TRBJ2-6, with D tentatively TRBD2 (5 bases). The CDR3 totals 14 residues. V lost 7 bases and J lost 2, with 9 bases in between. Germline V gene sequence: CDR1 LNHDA, CDR2 SQIVND (reference sequence). The full variable domain, in which reference TRBV19 and TRBJ2-6 provide the parts outside the CDR3, is DGGITQSPKYLFRKEGQNVTLSCEQNLNHDAMYWYRQDPGQGLRLIYYSQIVNDFQKGDIAEGYSVSREKKESFPLTVTSAQKNPTAFYLCASTGGAGANVLTFGAGSRLTVL.

At least ten counts were recorded for this clonotype. V is TRBV20-1 and J is TRBJ2-7; D may be TRBD2 (7 bases). There are 12 residues in the CDR3. Germline V CDR1 and CDR2: DFQATT, SNEGSKA (reference sequence). With 5 bases removed from V and 3 bases from J, the gap between germline ends came to 11 bases. CDR3 DNA: TGCAGTGCTGAAGGGGGGGACTACGAGCAGTACTTC. This codes for CSAEGGDYEQYF.

In its sample, this clonotype was seen many times. The V and J genes are TRBV7-6 and TRBJ2-3, with TRBD2 as a possible D gene (6 bases). The ends were cut back, 4 bases at V and 4 bases at J, with 21 bases in the middle. CDR1 and CDR2 from the germline V gene are SGHVS and FNYEAQ. The CDR3 spans 17 residues. DNA of the CDR3: TGTGCCAGCAGCTCGGGACTCCTTGCCCTTTCCCCAGATACGCAGTATTTT. It yields the protein CASSSGLLALSPDTQYF.

In this sample, this clonotype turned up a few times. This chain uses TRBV7-2 with TRBJ1-5; possibly TRBD1 for D (5 bases). The CDR3 contains 15 residues. The V gene lost 3 bases and the J gene lost 2 bases, with 11 bases spanning the gap. In germline, CDR1 is SGHTA, CDR2 FQGNSA. CDR3 DNA: TGTGCCAGCAGCTTGATGGGGGGTGGCAATCAGCCCCAGCATTTT. Translated, it gives CASSLMGGGNQPQHF.

This clonotype was picked up many times. The chain carries TRBV20-1 and TRBJ2-2; 11 bases match TRBD2. This CDR3 has 17 amino acids. With V trimmed by 2 bases and J by 0 bases, 5 bases remained unmatched. Germline-derived CDR1 and CDR2 are DFQATT and SNEGSKA (reference sequence). CDR3 in DNA: TGCAGTGCTAGACCGCTAGCGGGGGGACCGAACACCGGGGAGCTGTTTTTT. It is translated as CSARPLAGGPNTGELFF.

This clonotype was picked up many times. This rearrangement joins TRBV12-3 or TRBV12-4 to TRBJ1-5; no definite D call. The CDR3 runs to 12 residues. Trimming took off 8 bases at V and 6 bases at J, with 11 bases between the two ends. The CDR3 protein is CASGTYTQPQHF. In DNA, the CDR3 is TGTGCCAGCGGCACGTATACTCAGCCCCAGCATTTT.

This clonotype occurred many times. This chain uses TRBV7-3 with TRBJ2-1; 9 bases match TRBD2. The CDR3 covers 14 residues. Germline trimming cut 2 bases from V and 8 bases from J; bases unmatched to any gene: 4. Germline V gene data show CDR1 as SGHTA and CDR2 as FQGTGA. The CDR3 DNA reads as TGTGCCAGCAGCTTAGGGCGGGGGGGCTATGAGCAGTTCTTC. Its translation is CASSLGRGGYEQFF.

This clonotype was recorded at least ten times. The chain has TRBV4-2 and TRBJ2-5; 10 positions agree with TRBD2. The V and J ends lost 0 bases and 4 bases, in that order; junction bases with no gene match: 8. Germline V gene data show CDR1 as LGHNA and CDR2 as YNFKEQ. This CDR3 has 17 amino acids. The CDR3 bases are TGTGCCAGCAGCCAAGACCCTAGCGGGGGTCGGTCAGAGACCCAGTACTTC. This codes for CASSQDPSGGRSETQYF.

CDR3 coding DNA: TGCGCCAGCAGCTTGGAGTTGGGGGGACAGGGGGCTCTTGGCTACACCTTC. The encoded protein is CASSLELGGQGALGYTF. The chain uses TRBV5-1 and TRBJ1-2, with TRBD1 matching over 12 bases. V lost 0 bases, J lost 7 bases, and 10 bases stayed unmatched. CDR1 is SGHRS, CDR2 YFSETQ, per germline. This CDR3 spans 17 amino acids. Full variable domain (rest looked up from reference TRBV5-1 and TRBJ1-2): KAGVTQTPRYLIKTRGQQVTLSCSPISGHRSVSWYQQTPGQGLQFLFEYFSETQRNKGNFPGRFSGRQFSNSRSEMNVSTLELGDSALYLCASSLELGGQGALGYTFGSGTRLTVV.

The chain links TRBV24-1 to TRBJ2-3, with 7 nucleotides matching TRBD1. Germline V gives CDR1 KGHDR, CDR2 SFDVKD. J was trimmed by 5 bases and V by 2 bases; bases with no gene match: 6. The CDR3 has 15 residues. CDR3 loop: CATSDSVTGVDTQYF. The CDR3 DNA sequence: TGTGCCACCAGTGATTCCGTTACAGGGGTAGATACGCAGTATTTT.

At least ten counts were recorded for this clonotype. The chain carries TRBV5-1 and TRBJ1-5, with 9 bases fitting TRBD1. The J segment lost 2 bases and the V segment lost 3 bases, leaving 3 bases of the junction unmatched. The CDR3 totals 15 residues. The germline gives CDR1 SGHRS, CDR2 YFSETQ. The CDR3 spells CASSWGQGGNQPQHF. CDR3 nucleotide sequence: TGCGCCAGCAGCTGGGGACAGGGCGGCAATCAGCCCCAGCATTTT.

The V and J genes are TRBV19 and TRBJ2-1; 9 nucleotides align to TRBD2. Looked up from germline, CDR1 is LNHDA and CDR2 is SQIVND (reference sequence). CDR3 size: 18 residues. Trimming at V came to 1 base and at J to 0 bases, leaving 7 bases not matched to a gene. In DNA form, the CDR3 reads TGTGCCAGTAGTATAGGCGGGGGGGCTCCTTACTCCTACAATGAGCAGTTCTTC. Amino acid sequence: CASSIGGGAPYSYNEQFF.

In its sample, this clonotype was seen many times. This chain uses TRBV6-1 with TRBJ2-7, with 8 bases identical to TRBD1. J was trimmed by 3 bases and V by 8 bases; bases with no gene match: 12. This CDR3 region has 15 residues. Germline V gene lookup returns CDR1 MNHNS and CDR2 SASEGT. The CDR3 here is CASRKQTGANYEQYV. DNA of the CDR3: TGTGCCAGCCGAAAACAGACAGGGGCTAACTACGAGCAGTACGTC.

At least ten counts were recorded for this clonotype. The chain has TRBV12-3 or TRBV12-4 and TRBJ2-5, with D perhaps assigned TRBD1 or TRBD2 (5 bases each). This CDR3 spans 14 amino acids. V lost 5 bases, J lost 7 bases, and 17 bases lay in between. The CDR3 loop is CASSPPGTGRTQYF. The CDR3 DNA reads TGTGCCAGCAGTCCCCCCGGGACGGGAAGGACCCAGTACTTC.

This clonotype came up many times. CDR3 DNA sequence: TGCAGCGCTGGCCACGAGAACACTGAAGCTTTCTTT. Its translation: CSAGHENTEAFF. The chain joins TRBV29-1 to TRBJ1-1; D is unclear. Trimming took 7 bases from V and 1 from J, leaving 10 bases between them. CDR3 length: 12 residues. Germline CDR1 SQVTM, CDR2 ANQGSEA.

The genes are TRBV27 and TRBJ1-1; TRBD1 matches 7 bases. This CDR3 has 13 amino acids. V gave up 4 bases and J gave up 11 bases; unmatched junction bases: 10. Germline CDR1 MNHEY, CDR2 SMNVEV (reference sequence). The CDR3 DNA sequence: TGTGCCAGCAGTTGGGGACAGCAGGGAGTTGCTTTCTTT. Translation gives CASSWGQQGVAFF.

This clonotype was seen ten or more times. The genes are TRBV28 and TRBJ2-3; D could derive from TRBD1 or TRBD2 (6 bases each). Germline CDR1 MDHEN, CDR2 SYDVKM. V was shortened by 8 bases and J by 3 bases, with 18 bases between the two germline ends. The CDR3 contains 15 residues. The CDR3 bases are TGTGCCAGCCCTCCGGGGGCAGGGGTTACAGATACGCAGTATTTT. It specifies CASPPGAGVTDTQYF.

This clonotype was picked up a small number of times. The V call is TRBV27, the J call TRBJ2-3, with TRBD2 identical over 9 bases. CDR3 length equals 13 residues. The V gene end was trimmed by 4 bases and the J gene end by 9 bases; junction bases not matched to a gene: 5. CDR1 and CDR2 from the germline V gene are MNHEY and SMNVEV (reference sequence). DNA for the CDR3: TGTGCCAGCAGTTCACAAGCGGGGGGCACGCAGTATTTT. As protein: CASSSQAGGTQYF.

This clonotype was seen ten or more times. The V and J genes are TRBV29-1 and TRBJ1-1; no clear D gene. This CDR3 spans 14 amino acids. Germline CDR1 reads SQVTM; CDR2 reads ANQGSEA. V was clipped by 3 bases and J by 2 bases, with 13 bases between them. CDR3 nucleotides: TGCAGCGTTGAGCGTGGCGGAGTAAACACTGAAGCTTTCTTT. Protein sequence: CSVERGGVNTEAFF.